A selection of T cell receptor beta chains follows, all from one sample in a study of regulatory T cells in long-lasting Graves disease. TCRdb redid the calling of the multiplex PCR reads with MiXCR, one entry per CDR3 protein. Of fewer than 450,000 distinct CDR3 sequences in the sample, approximately 16% were seen once. This same sample was also taken into another study, of T cells in Graves' hyperthyroidism and ophthalmopathy.

This material consisted of peripheral blood mononuclear cells (PBMCs), taken at new diagnosis, from a patient treated with antithyroid drugs. The receptors were sampled from a woman in her thirties or forties with Graves disease. CDR3s include the opening cysteine and the closing phenylalanine or tryptophan. A D gene is named only where the DNA matches it firmly. A row's size may be missing; if present it is once, few, many or a size class.

TGCAGTGCTAGAAACCATCAGGGGACGAACACTGAAGCTTTCTTT | CSARNHQGTNTEAFF | few | TRBV20-1 | . | TRBJ1-1
TGTGCCAGCAGTTCGGGGGAGCTGAACACTGAAGCTTTCTTT | CASSSGELNTEAFF | many | TRBV28 | . | TRBJ1-1
TGTGCCAGCAGCCCTGGGGACTTCCAGAACTGGGGGGAGCTGTTTTTT | CASSPGDFQNWGELFF | . | TRBV5-5 | . | TRBJ2-2
TGCGCCAGCAGCCAAGATAGCACAGGCGAGCAGTACTTC | CASSQDSTGEQYF | few | TRBV4-1 | . | TRBJ2-7
TGTGCCAGCTCTCCGGGGAGGCAATCACCCCTCCACTTT | CASSPGRQSPLHF | many | TRBV18 | . | TRBJ1-6
TGTGCCAGCAAGGGGCGGAACTCTGGAAACACCATATATTTT | CASKGRNSGNTIYF | many | TRBV27 | . | TRBJ1-3
TGTGCCAGCAACGGAGGTACGATGGGCGAGCAGTACTTC | CASNGGTMGEQYF | many | TRBV2 | . | TRBJ2-7
TGTGCCAGCAGCGTTGGCGGGAGTATGGGCGAGCAGTACTTC | CASSVGGSMGEQYF | few | TRBV9 | TRBD2 | TRBJ2-7
TGCAGTGCTAGCGGCCACGGGGGGCAGGCGGGCTATGGCTACACCTTC | CSASGHGGQAGYGYTF | many | TRBV20-1 | . | TRBJ1-2
TGTGCCAGCACCGTCTCGGGTGATAGCAATCAGCCCCAGCATTTT | CASTVSGDSNQPQHF | many | TRBV6-1 | . | TRBJ1-5
TGTGCCAGCAGCTTAAACAGGGGAGGCTACGAGCAGTACTTC | CASSLNRGGYEQYF | . | TRBV7-2 | . | TRBJ2-7
TGTGCCAGCTCACCACAAGGGTCGGATGGCTACACCTTC | CASSPQGSDGYTF | . | TRBV18 | . | TRBJ1-2
TGTGCCTGGAGTGTAGGGCAGGGCGAACAGCCCCAGCATTTT | CAWSVGQGEQPQHF | few | TRBV30 | . | TRBJ1-5
TGTGCCAGCAGTTTGGGTTCCAGGATCTATGAGCAGTTCTTC | CASSLGSRIYEQFF | many | TRBV12-3/TRBV12-4 | . | TRBJ2-1
TGTGCCAGCAGTTTAAACGGGAATTCTTACAATGAGCAGTTCTTC | CASSLNGNSYNEQFF | many | TRBV27 | . | TRBJ2-1
TGTGCCAGCTCAACAACTACATGGGAAGAGACCCAGTACTTC | CASSTTTWEETQYF | . | TRBV18 | . | TRBJ2-5
TGCGCCAGCAGCCAAGCAGGGTCAGGGTTTGAAAAACTGTTTTTT | CASSQAGSGFEKLFF | few | TRBV4-1 | . | TRBJ1-4
TGCGCCAGCAGCTCCGCCGGGACTAGCCCTATTGATACGCAGTATTTT | CASSSAGTSPIDTQYF | few | TRBV5-1 | TRBD2 | TRBJ2-3
TGCGCCAGCAGCTTATCGGCGGACAGGGCATCCTTAGCCAAAAACATTCAGTACTTC | CASSLSADRASLAKNIQYF | few | TRBV5-1 | TRBD1 | TRBJ2-4
TGCGCCAGCAGCCATCTGTCGGGATGGGCGGACAATGAGCAGTTCTTC | CASSHLSGWADNEQFF | many | TRBV4-1 | . | TRBJ2-1
TGCGCCAGCAGCACCTCGAGGGACCCGGAGAGCTACGAGCAGTACTTC | CASSTSRDPESYEQYF | . | TRBV5-1 | . | TRBJ2-7
TGTGCCAGCACCTCCCCCAACTATGGCTACACCTTC | CASTSPNYGYTF | many | TRBV28 | . | TRBJ1-2
TGCAGTGCTAGTCAGGGGGAGGAACAGCCCCAGCATTTT | CSASQGEEQPQHF | few | TRBV20-1 | TRBD1 | TRBJ1-5
TGCGCCAGCAGCATGGGACAGGGGGCATTCACAGATACGCAGTATTTT | CASSMGQGAFTDTQYF | many | TRBV5-1 | TRBD1 | TRBJ2-3
TGTGCCAGCAGCTTAGCTTGGGGCAAGAAAAACATTCAGTACTTC | CASSLAWGKKNIQYF | many | TRBV7-8 | . | TRBJ2-4
TGCAGTGCTAGAGAAACCCCAGGGGATGACACTGAAGCTTTCTTT | CSARETPGDDTEAFF | . | TRBV20-1 | . | TRBJ1-1
TGTGCCAGCTCACCACCGACTAGACAGGCGAACACTGAAGCTTTCTTT | CASSPPTRQANTEAFF | . | TRBV18 | . | TRBJ1-1
TGTGCCAGCAGTTACTTTCCGGGACAGGGAGTTGGGGAGACCCAGTACTTC | CASSYFPGQGVGETQYF | . | TRBV6-2/TRBV6-3 | TRBD1 | TRBJ2-5
TGTGCCAGCAGTCCTTCCCGGGACTATAACTATGGCTACACCTTC | CASSPSRDYNYGYTF | many | TRBV28 | . | TRBJ1-2
TGTGCCAGCAGTTTAGCCATAGCGGGAGGCCCCAACACCGGGGAGCTGTTTTTT | CASSLAIAGGPNTGELFF | . | TRBV12-3/TRBV12-4 | TRBD2 | TRBJ2-2
TGTGCCAGCAGTTACTCTCAGCGGACAGATACGCAGTATTTT | CASSYSQRTDTQYF | many | TRBV28 | . | TRBJ2-3
TGTGCCAGCAGTTTAGTACAGGGGAGATCACCCCTCCACTTT | CASSLVQGRSPLHF | . | TRBV27 | TRBD1 | TRBJ1-6
TGTGCCAGCAGTTTAGTTCGGGGACAGGGGGCCCCCTACAATGAGCAGTTCTTC | CASSLVRGQGAPYNEQFF | many | TRBV12-3/TRBV12-4 | TRBD1 | TRBJ2-1
TGTGCCAGCAGAACCTTCAGGGACGCCATAAACATTCAGTACTTC | CASRTFRDAINIQYF | . | TRBV12-3/TRBV12-4 | . | TRBJ2-4
TGTGCCAGCAGCGCCCAAGGGACTAGTGGCGAGCAGTACTTC | CASSAQGTSGEQYF | many | TRBV7-2 | TRBD2 | TRBJ2-7
TGTGCCAGCAGTGACGCCGGGACACACTCCTACGAGCAGTACTTC | CASSDAGTHSYEQYF | . | TRBV6-1 | . | TRBJ2-7
TGTGCTACAGGGGACAGGGGGCCTCAGCCCCAGCATTTT | CATGDRGPQPQHF | many | TRBV2 | TRBD1 | TRBJ1-5
TGTGCCAGCAGCTTAAGGGTAGGGGGACTAGCGAAATACGAGCAGTACTTC | CASSLRVGGLAKYEQYF | few | TRBV13 | TRBD2 | TRBJ2-7
TGTGCCAGCAGTCCGAGGCAGGCTGCTGGGGCCAACGTCCTGACTTTC | CASSPRQAAGANVLTF | many | TRBV12-3/TRBV12-4 | . | TRBJ2-6
TGTGCCAGCAGTGGCGCGGAGGCAACTAATGAAAAACTGTTTTTT | CASSGAEATNEKLFF | many | TRBV2 | . | TRBJ1-4
TGTGCCTGGAGTGTGGGCCGCCCCAGGGGCGATGGCTACACCTTC | CAWSVGRPRGDGYTF | many | TRBV30 | . | TRBJ1-2
TGTGCCAGCAGTTTGGGACGGGAGGGAAACACCATATATTTT | CASSLGREGNTIYF | many | TRBV12-3/TRBV12-4 | . | TRBJ1-3
TGTGCCAGCTCACCTAGCGAAGCTACGGGAGATACGCAGTATTTT | CASSPSEATGDTQYF | . | TRBV18 | . | TRBJ2-3
TGTGCCAGCAGTTTCGGGCGGGACAATGAGCAGCTCTTC | CASSFGRDNEQLF | . | TRBV12-3/TRBV12-4 | . | TRBJ2-4